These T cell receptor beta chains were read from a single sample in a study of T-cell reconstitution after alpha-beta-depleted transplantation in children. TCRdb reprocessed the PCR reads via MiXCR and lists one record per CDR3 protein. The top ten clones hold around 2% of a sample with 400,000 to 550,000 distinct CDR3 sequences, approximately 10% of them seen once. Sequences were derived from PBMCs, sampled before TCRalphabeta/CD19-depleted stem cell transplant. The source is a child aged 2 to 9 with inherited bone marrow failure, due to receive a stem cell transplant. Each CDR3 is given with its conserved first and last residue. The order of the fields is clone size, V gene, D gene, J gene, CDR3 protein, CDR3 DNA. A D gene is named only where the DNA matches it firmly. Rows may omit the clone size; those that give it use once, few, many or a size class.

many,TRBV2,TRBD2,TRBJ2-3,CASSALAGADTQYF,TGTGCCAGCAGCGCACTAGCGGGAGCGGATACGCAGTATTTT
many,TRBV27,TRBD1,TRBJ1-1,CASSSPRTGINTEAFF,TGTGCCAGCAGTTCCCCCCGGACAGGGATCAACACTGAAGCTTTCTTT
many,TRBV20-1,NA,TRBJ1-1,CSARLVSAQNTEAFF,TGCAGTGCTAGGTTAGTATCGGCCCAGAACACTGAAGCTTTCTTT
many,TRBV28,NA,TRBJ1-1,CASSLFQGTEAFF,TGTGCCAGCAGTTTATTCCAGGGAACTGAAGCTTTCTTT
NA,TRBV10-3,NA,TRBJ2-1,CAISDTELQFF,TGTGCCATCAGTGATACGGAGTTGCAGTTCTTC
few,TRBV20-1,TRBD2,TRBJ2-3,CSARDGLAGGGDTQYF,TGCAGTGCTAGAGACGGACTAGCGGGAGGTGGAGATACGCAGTATTTT
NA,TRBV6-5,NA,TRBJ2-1,CASSYGRVKAYNEQFF,TGTGCCAGCAGTTACGGCAGGGTTAAGGCCTACAATGAGCAGTTCTTC
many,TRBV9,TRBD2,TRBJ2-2,CASSVEGGSPAGELFF,TGTGCCAGCAGCGTAGAGGGCGGGAGTCCGGCCGGGGAGCTGTTTTTT
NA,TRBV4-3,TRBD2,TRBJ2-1,CASSQGLTSGISSTVFF,TGCGCCAGCAGCCAAGGTTTGACTAGCGGGATATCATCGACGGTGTTCTTC
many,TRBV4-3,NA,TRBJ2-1,CASSQDAGYNEQFF,TGCGCCAGCAGCCAAGATGCGGGGTACAATGAGCAGTTCTTC
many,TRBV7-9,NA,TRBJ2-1,CASSLRTNEQFF,TGTGCCAGCAGCTTAAGGACGAATGAGCAGTTCTTC
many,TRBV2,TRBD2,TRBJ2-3,CASSGSRLAANTDTQYF,TGTGCCAGCAGTGGTTCGAGACTAGCTGCCAACACAGATACGCAGTATTTT
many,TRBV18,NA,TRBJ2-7,CASSPPEATYEQYF,TGTGCCAGCTCACCACCGGAGGCCACCTACGAGCAGTACTTC
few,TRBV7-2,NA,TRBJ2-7,CASSLEGGWVYEQYF,TGTGCCAGCAGCTTAGAAGGGGGTTGGGTCTACGAGCAGTACTTC
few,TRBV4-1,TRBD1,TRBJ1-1,CASSQFSPGQKAFF,TGCGCCAGCAGCCAATTCTCTCCGGGACAGAAAGCTTTCTTT
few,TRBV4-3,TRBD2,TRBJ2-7,CASSQDFVGGASRSYEQYF,TGCGCCAGCAGCCAAGATTTCGTCGGGGGGGCTTCTCGCTCCTACGAGCAGTACTTC